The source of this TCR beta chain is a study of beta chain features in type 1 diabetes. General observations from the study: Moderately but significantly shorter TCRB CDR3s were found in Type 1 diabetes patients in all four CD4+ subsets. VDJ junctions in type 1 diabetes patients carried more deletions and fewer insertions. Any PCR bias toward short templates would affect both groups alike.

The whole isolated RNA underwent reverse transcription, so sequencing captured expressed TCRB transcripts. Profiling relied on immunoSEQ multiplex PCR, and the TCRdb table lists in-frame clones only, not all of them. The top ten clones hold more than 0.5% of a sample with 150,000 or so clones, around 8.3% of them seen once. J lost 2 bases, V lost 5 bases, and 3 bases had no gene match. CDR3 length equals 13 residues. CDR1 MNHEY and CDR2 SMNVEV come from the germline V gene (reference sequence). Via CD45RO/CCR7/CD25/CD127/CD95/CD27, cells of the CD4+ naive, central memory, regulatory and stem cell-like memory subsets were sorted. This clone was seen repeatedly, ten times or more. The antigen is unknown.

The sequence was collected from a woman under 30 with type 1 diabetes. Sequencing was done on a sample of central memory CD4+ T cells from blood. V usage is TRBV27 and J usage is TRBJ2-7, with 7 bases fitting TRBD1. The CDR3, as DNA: TGTGCCAGCAGTCCCGGGACAGCCTACGAGCAGTACTTC. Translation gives CASSPGTAYEQYF.